The TCR beta chain under discussion was sequenced for a study of cytomegalovirus exposure and HLA in healthy donors. Turning to the study itself: Among the 300 to 500 donors who were genotyped, roughly 86% fell in the genetic ancestry cluster that is associated with self-reported Caucasian donors.

The germline CDR1 and CDR2 sequences are MNHNY and SVGAGI (reference sequence). V shed 6 bases and J shed 1 base, with 4 bases lying between them. This CDR3 contains 13 residues. Worth noting for this clone: Antigen unknown.

The primer mix had 60 Vbeta and 13 Jbeta primers. Method: immunoSEQ multiplex PCR; TCRdb's copy keeps in-frame clones and lacks some. The sample yields roughly 190,000 clones, roughly 77% seen once. Study results and limitations: Common viral pathogens seemed, in a later analysis, to connect with several of the most significant clusters.

The chain joins TRBV6-6 to TRBJ2-6; unclear D gene. Sequencing was done on a sample of PBMCs. The source of this sequence is a man aged 40-50 years in good health and CMV-seropositive. This CDR3 reads CASSRSGANVLTF. The CDR3 bases are TGTGCCAGCAGCCGGTCTGGGGCCAACGTCCTGACTTTC.